These T cell receptor beta chains were read from a single sample in a study of T cells in Graves' hyperthyroidism and ophthalmopathy. TCRdb itself ran the multiplex PCR reads through MiXCR, one entry per CDR3 protein. This sample has under 350,000 distinct CDR3 sequences; 18% occur once, and the top ten carry about 53%. What was sequenced was blood. The source of these receptors is a woman in her forties or fifties with Graves' hyperthyroidism. Both conserved end residues are part of each CDR3. D genes are given only for firm matches. Not every row has a clone size; where given, it reads once, few, many or a size class.

D: NA; J: TRBJ2-1; V: TRBV5-1; size: few; CDR3: CASSLLSNSYNEQFF; DNA: TGCGCCAGCAGCTTGTTGAGTAATTCCTACAATGAGCAGTTCTTC
D: TRBD2; J: TRBJ2-7; V: TRBV11-2; size: many; CDR3: CASSLGAEVAGNYEQYF; DNA: TGTGCCAGCAGCTTGGGGGCCGAGGTAGCGGGAAACTACGAGCAGTACTTC
D: TRBD2; J: TRBJ2-3; V: TRBV9; size: few; CDR3: CASSVGNGGGTDTQYF; DNA: TGTGCCAGCAGCGTAGGAAACGGGGGGGGGACAGATACGCAGTATTTT
D: NA; J: TRBJ2-5; V: TRBV7-2; size: NA; CDR3: CASSLGPNQETQYF; DNA: TGTGCCAGCAGCCTGGGACCGAACCAAGAGACCCAGTACTTC
D: TRBD2; J: TRBJ2-1; V: TRBV3-1; size: many; CDR3: CASSYASGGSNEQFF; DNA: TGTGCCAGCAGCTATGCTAGCGGGGGGTCCAATGAGCAGTTCTTC
D: NA; J: TRBJ2-1; V: TRBV5-1; size: NA; CDR3: CASSLVDGHNEQFF; DNA: TGCGCCAGCAGCTTGGTCGACGGGCACAATGAGCAGTTCTTC
D: NA; J: TRBJ1-3; V: TRBV9; size: NA; CDR3: CASSSFFSGNTIYF; DNA: TGTGCCAGCAGCTCCTTTTTCTCTGGAAACACCATATATTTT
D: TRBD1; J: TRBJ2-3; V: TRBV5-1; size: few; CDR3: CASSLIQGSRDTQYF; DNA: TGCGCCAGCAGCTTAATACAGGGGAGTAGGGATACGCAGTATTTT
D: NA; J: TRBJ2-1; V: TRBV19; size: NA; CDR3: CASSINGKTGFYEQFF; DNA: TGTGCCAGTAGTATTAACGGAAAGACCGGTTTCTATGAGCAGTTCTTC
D: NA; J: TRBJ1-5; V: TRBV7-2; size: NA; CDR3: CASSLDGPNQPQHF; DNA: TGTGCCAGCAGCTTAGACGGACCCAATCAGCCCCAGCATTTT